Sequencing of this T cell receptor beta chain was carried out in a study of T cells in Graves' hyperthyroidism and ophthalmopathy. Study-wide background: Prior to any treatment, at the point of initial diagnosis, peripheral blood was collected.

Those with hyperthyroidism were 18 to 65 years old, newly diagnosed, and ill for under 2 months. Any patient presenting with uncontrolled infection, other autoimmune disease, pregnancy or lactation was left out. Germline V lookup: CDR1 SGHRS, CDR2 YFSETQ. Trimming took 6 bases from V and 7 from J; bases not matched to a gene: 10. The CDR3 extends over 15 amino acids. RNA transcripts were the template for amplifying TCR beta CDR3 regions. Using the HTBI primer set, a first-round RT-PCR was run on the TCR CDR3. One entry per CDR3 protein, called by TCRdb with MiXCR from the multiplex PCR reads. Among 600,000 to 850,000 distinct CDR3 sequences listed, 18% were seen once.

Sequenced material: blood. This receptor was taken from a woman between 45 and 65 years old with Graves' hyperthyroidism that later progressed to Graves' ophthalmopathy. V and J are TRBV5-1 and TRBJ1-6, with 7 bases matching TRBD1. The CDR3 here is CASTPDRADNSPLHF. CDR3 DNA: TGCGCCAGCACCCCCGACAGGGCAGACAATTCACCCCTCCACTTT. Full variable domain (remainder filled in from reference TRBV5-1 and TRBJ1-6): KAGVTQTPRYLIKTRGQQVTLSCSPISGHRSVSWYQQTPGQGLQFLFEYFSETQRNKGNFPGRFSGRQFSNSRSEMNVSTLELGDSALYLCASTPDRADNSPLHFGNGTRLTVT.